The entry below gives a single T cell receptor beta chain sequence along with its context. Only one count was recorded for this clone. The clone's antigen remains unknown. Base quality data are lacking; no much larger clone is found one base away. TCRbeta CDR3 regions were amplified from genomic DNA using the immunoSEQ Assay, a bias-controlled multiplex PCR. The authors processed their data as follows. Nucleated cell counts per sample were estimated from amplification of reference gene primers within the assay. To quantify the absolute abundance of each unique TCRbeta CDR3 rearrangement, sequence reads were collapsed and filtered. For each sample, productive Simpson clonality was calculated as the square root of Simpson's diversity index across productive rearrangements. Sourced from immuneACCESS, this table was stored by TCRdb with only in-frame sequences that have V and J called. A share of the clones is absent; for the studies checked, an unresolved V gene accounts for under half, and the remainder has no known explanation. The DNA gave D and trimming, while V, J and clone size come from that table. This sample gives some 310,000 clones in total; approximately 89% of them show up just once. The ten biggest clones cover more than 9% of the sample.

Participants in the prospective study were enrolled through a virtual design, were aged roughly 18 to 95 years, and lived in 20 to 30 United States geographic areas. To assign participants to cohorts, the prospective study relied on clinical history that participants themselves reported in a screening survey and a study questionnaire. Recovered participants in ImmuneRACE Cohort 3 were defined by two consecutive negative NP/OP PCR tests, clearance by a healthcare professional, or resolution of symptoms. Mobile phlebotomists in the prospective study collected whole blood, serum and a nasopharyngeal or oropharyngeal swab from every participant. Prospective study participants could optionally give additional blood draws and questionnaires over an approximately two-month period. Blood samples from the prospective study were shipped frozen or at room temperature prior to DNA extraction. This entry comes from a study of blood T cell repertoires in COVID-19 (dated by TCRdb to the early 2020s). Context from the whole study: The collaborator samples originated in the United States, Italy and Spain and spanned the acute and convalescent phases of COVID-19. Where available, HLA class I and class II types were taken from metadata supplied by the sample provider and were not determined by assay-based typing. Deeply sampled blood TCRbeta repertoires from subjects exposed to, actively infected with, or recovered from COVID-19 were included in the dataset. Nearly every sample came with metadata listing a de-identified subject ID, COVID-19 status, age in years and sex. The repertoires were released in a freely available public database intended as a resource for research on the immune response to SARS-CoV-2. The material from the prospective study consisted of cDNA or gDNA derived from T cells, B-cell-depleted T cells, or PBMCs. The samples were drawn from the first 160 participants of the ongoing ImmuneRACE study and from 950 to 1,500 subjects provided by 6 global collaborators. Overall study results and their limits: How much clinical and demographic metadata was included differed by source and by participant, and the metadata was provided uncurated.

The CDR3 holds 13 amino acids from the cysteine to the phenylalanine. The kept DNA is CDR3 alone, 39 bases in frame from the first base. CDR1 and CDR2 were assigned from the germline V gene (reference sequence) as GTSNPN and SVGIG. Trimming accounts for 3 bases at V and 6 bases at J, while the number of junction bases matched to no gene is 5. Here the chain combines TRBV30 and TRBJ2-4; 7 bases in between match TRBD1. This TCR was sampled from a woman in her 30s who had recovered from COVID-19. The source material was PBMCs or T cells enriched from blood (not recorded which). The nucleotides read TGTGCCTGGAGGGTCGGGACAGCAAACATTCAGTACTTC. This is translated as CAWRVGTANIQYF.